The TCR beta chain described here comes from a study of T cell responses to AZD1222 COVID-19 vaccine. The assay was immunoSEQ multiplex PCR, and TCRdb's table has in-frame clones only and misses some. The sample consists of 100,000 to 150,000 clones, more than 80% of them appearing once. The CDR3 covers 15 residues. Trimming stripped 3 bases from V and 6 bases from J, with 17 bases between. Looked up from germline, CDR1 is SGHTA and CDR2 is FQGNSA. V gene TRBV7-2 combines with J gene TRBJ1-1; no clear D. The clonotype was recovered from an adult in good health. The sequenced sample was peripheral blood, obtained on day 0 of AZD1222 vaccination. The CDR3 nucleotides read TGTGCCAGCAGCTTGTCGACCGGGGTAAATGCTGAAGCTTTCTTT. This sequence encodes CASSLSTGVNAEAFF.